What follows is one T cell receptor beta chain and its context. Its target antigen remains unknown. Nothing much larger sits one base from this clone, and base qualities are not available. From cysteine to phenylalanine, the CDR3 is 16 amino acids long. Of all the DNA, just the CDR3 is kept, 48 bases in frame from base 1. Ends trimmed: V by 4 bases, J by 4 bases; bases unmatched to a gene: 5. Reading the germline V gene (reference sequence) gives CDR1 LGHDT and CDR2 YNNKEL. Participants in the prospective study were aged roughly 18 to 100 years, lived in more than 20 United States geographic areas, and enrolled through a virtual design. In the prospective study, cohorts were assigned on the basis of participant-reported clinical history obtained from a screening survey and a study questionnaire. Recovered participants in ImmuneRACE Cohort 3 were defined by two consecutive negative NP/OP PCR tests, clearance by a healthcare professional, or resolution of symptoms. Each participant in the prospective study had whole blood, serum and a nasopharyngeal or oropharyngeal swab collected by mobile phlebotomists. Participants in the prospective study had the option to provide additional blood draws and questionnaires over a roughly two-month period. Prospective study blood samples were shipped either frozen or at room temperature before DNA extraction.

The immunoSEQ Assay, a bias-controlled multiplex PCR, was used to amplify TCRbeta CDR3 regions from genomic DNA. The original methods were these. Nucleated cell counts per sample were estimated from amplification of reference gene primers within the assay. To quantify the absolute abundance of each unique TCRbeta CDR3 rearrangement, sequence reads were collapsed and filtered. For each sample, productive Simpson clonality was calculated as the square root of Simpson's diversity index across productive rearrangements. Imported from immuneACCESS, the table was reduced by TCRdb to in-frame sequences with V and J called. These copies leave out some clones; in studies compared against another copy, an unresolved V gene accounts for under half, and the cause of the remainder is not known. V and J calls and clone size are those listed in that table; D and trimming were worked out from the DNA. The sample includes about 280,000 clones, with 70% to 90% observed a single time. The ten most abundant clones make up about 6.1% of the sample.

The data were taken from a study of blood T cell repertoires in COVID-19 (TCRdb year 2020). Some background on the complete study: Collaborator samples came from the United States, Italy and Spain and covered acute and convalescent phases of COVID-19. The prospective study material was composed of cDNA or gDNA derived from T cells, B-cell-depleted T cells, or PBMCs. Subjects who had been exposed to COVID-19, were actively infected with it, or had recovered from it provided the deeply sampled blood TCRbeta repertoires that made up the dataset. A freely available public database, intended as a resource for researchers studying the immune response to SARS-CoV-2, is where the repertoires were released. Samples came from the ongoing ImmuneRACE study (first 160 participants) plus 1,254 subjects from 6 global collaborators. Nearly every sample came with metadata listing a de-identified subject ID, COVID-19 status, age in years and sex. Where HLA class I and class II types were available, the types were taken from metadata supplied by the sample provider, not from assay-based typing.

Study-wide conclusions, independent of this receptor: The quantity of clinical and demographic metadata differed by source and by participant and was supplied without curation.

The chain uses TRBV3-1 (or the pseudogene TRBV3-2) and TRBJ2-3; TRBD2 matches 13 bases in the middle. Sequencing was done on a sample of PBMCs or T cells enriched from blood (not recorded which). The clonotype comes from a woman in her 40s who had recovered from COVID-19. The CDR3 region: CASSPWTSGSSDTQYF. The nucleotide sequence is TGTGCCAGCAGCCCCTGGACTAGCGGGAGCTCAGATACGCAGTATTTT.